These 30 T cell receptor beta chains were all obtained from the same sample, sequenced in a study of CD8 T cells in ankylosing spondylitis. Regarding the study as a whole: A motif of eight highly homologous TCR beta variants was seen as apparently characteristic of ankylosing spondylitis blood.

One entry per CDR3 protein results from TCRdb running MiXCR on the 5' RACE reads. The sample includes about 220,000 distinct CDR3 sequences, about 6.7% seen only once; the top ten take around 14%. Their recognized antigens are unknown. Sequencing was carried out using blood, either unsorted or a sorted T cell fraction (not recorded which). These receptor sequences come from a male donor with ankylosing spondylitis.

In its sample, this clonotype was seen many times. The chain combines TRBV12-3 or TRBV12-4 with TRBJ2-7, with D perhaps matching TRBD1 or TRBD2 (5 bases each). The CDR3 runs 15 residues. Trimming stripped 5 bases from V and 1 base from J, with 15 bases between. The CDR3: CASSPGTYVSYEQYF. CDR3 nucleotides: TGTGCCAGCAGTCCCGGGACCTATGTGTCCTACGAGCAGTACTTC.

V gene TRBV7-9 combines with J gene TRBJ2-7; D not certain. The CDR3 is 14 residues long. The germline V gene has CDR1 SEHNR and CDR2 FQNEAQ (reference sequence). Trimming stripped 0 bases from V and 3 bases from J, with 9 bases between. The CDR3 bases are TGTGCCAGCAGCTTAGCTGGGTTTAACTACGAGCAGTACTTC. It yields the protein CASSLAGFNYEQYF.

This clonotype appeared many times. The rearrangement joins TRBV28 to TRBJ1-5; no definite D call. Germline V gene sequence: CDR1 MDHEN, CDR2 SYDVKM. Trimming cost V 2 bases and J 0 bases, with 8 bases left between them. This CDR3 is 15 amino acids long. CDR3 in amino acids: CASSLNSHSNQPQHF. The CDR3 coding sequence is TGTGCCAGCAGTTTAAACAGCCATAGCAATCAGCCCCAGCATTTT.

In its sample, this clonotype was seen many times. The chain carries TRBV9 and TRBJ2-5; the match to TRBD2 covers 9 bases. Germline loops: CDR1 SGDLS, CDR2 YYNGEE. There are 15 residues in the CDR3. The V gene end was trimmed by 2 bases and the J gene end by 5 bases; junction bases not matched to a gene: 7. The CDR3 DNA reads as TGTGCCAGCAGCGTCGATGGACTAGCGATGGAGACCCAGTACTTC. It specifies CASSVDGLAMETQYF.

This clonotype was detected ten times or more. The chain carries TRBV15 and TRBJ1-4, with TRBD1 matching 7 bases. Per germline, CDR1 LNHNV and CDR2 YYDKDF (reference sequence). V shed 0 bases and J 8 bases; nucleotides not matched to a gene: 3. The CDR3 is 14 amino acids. The CDR3 bases are TGTGCCACCAGCAGAGATAGGGGGCTGGAAAAACTGTTTTTT. Residues: CATSRDRGLEKLFF.

With respect to this clonotype: This sequence may be a read error, since a much larger clone differs from it by one base. This rearrangement joins TRBV5-8 to TRBJ1-4, with D uncertain. With 7 bases removed from V and 12 bases from J, the gap between germline ends came to 16 bases. The CDR3 runs 12 residues. Germline V gene lookup returns CDR1 SGHTS and CDR2 YDEGEE. DNA of the CDR3: TGTGCCAGCTCGGGCCCCCCTACCGAACTGTTTTTT. Protein product: CASSGPPTELFF.

In its sample, this clonotype was seen many times. V and J are TRBV20-1 and TRBJ2-5, with a tentative D call TRBD2 (6 bases). Germline V gives CDR1 DFQATT, CDR2 SNEGSKA (reference sequence). V was shortened by 3 bases and J by 1 base, with 12 bases between the two germline ends. This CDR3 has 14 amino acids. In DNA, the CDR3 is TGCAGTGCTAGCGTTTACGGGAGCCAAGAGACCCAGTACTTC. Translated: CSASVYGSQETQYF.

This clonotype has just one count. This sequence joins TRBV5-4 and TRBJ2-7; D not resolved. Per germline, CDR1 SGHNT and CDR2 YYREEE (reference sequence). V was trimmed by 4 bases and J by 4 bases, leaving 12 bases between them. This CDR3 region has 13 residues. For the CDR3, the DNA is TGTGCCAGCAGCCGCTCTCCCAAGTACGAGCAGTACTTC. Translated, it gives CASSRSPKYEQYF. Drawing the rest from reference TRBV5-4 and TRBJ2-7, the complete variable domain is ETGVTQSPTHLIKTRGQQVTLRCSSQSGHNTVSWYQQALGQGPQFIFQYYREEENGRGNFPPRFSGLQFPNYSSELNVNALELDDSALYLCASSRSPKYEQYFGPGTRLTVT.

This clonotype has ten or more counts. V usage is TRBV5-1 and J usage is TRBJ1-5, with 10 bases matching TRBD1. CDR1 and CDR2 from the germline V gene are SGHRS and YFSETQ. V trimming: 4 bases; J trimming: 7 bases; junction bases outside the gene matches: 8. The CDR3 has 15 amino acids. DNA of the CDR3: TGCGCCAGCAGCACGGGACAGGGGATGTACCAGCCCCAGCATTTT. It codes for CASSTGQGMYQPQHF. The full variable domain, rest sourced from reference TRBV5-1 and TRBJ1-5, is KAGVTQTPRYLIKTRGQQVTLSCSPISGHRSVSWYQQTPGQGLQFLFEYFSETQRNKGNFPGRFSGRQFSNSRSEMNVSTLELGDSALYLCASSTGQGMYQPQHFGDGTRLSIL.

This clonotype was observed at least ten times. The chain employs TRBV24-1 and TRBJ2-7; a possible D gene is TRBD1 (5 bases). V lost 12 bases and J lost 0, with 20 bases in between. The CDR3 runs 15 residues. Germline CDR1 reads KGHDR; CDR2 reads SFDVKD. The CDR3 nucleotides read TGTGCCTCCTTCTGGGGCAGTAGATTCTCCTACGAGCAGTACTTC. Protein product: CASFWGSRFSYEQYF.

This clonotype was seen repeatedly, ten times or more. This CDR3 is CSAGQGAPNEKLFF. DNA of the CDR3: TGCAGCGCGGGACAGGGGGCGCCTAATGAAAAACTGTTTTTT. The rearrangement uses TRBV29-1 and TRBJ1-4, with 12 positions matching TRBD1. This CDR3 is built from 14 residues. V lost 7 bases to trimming and J lost 3 bases; unmatched junction nucleotides: 3. Germline lookup yields CDR1 SQVTM and CDR2 ANQGSEA.

In this sample, this clonotype turned up many times. The rearrangement links TRBV5-1 to TRBJ2-3; the match to TRBD2 covers 11 bases. The CDR3 covers 18 residues. The germline V gene has CDR1 SGHRS and CDR2 YFSETQ. With 0 bases clipped from V and 2 bases from J, the junction kept 8 bases outside the gene matches. CDR3 protein: CASSLGPRLAGLTDTQYF. The CDR3 coding sequence is TGCGCCAGCAGCTTGGGACCTAGACTAGCGGGGCTCACAGATACGCAGTATTTT.

At least ten counts were recorded for this clonotype. The chain has TRBV28 and TRBJ2-5; TRBD2 is a possible D gene (6 bases). The germline gives CDR1 MDHEN, CDR2 SYDVKM. The CDR3 has 15 amino acids. Trimming took 6 bases from V and 4 from J, leaving 18 bases between them. CDR3: CASSFPLRGGETQYF. DNA of the CDR3: TGTGCCAGCAGCTTCCCACTTAGGGGAGGAGAGACCCAGTACTTC. Supplemented by reference TRBV28 and TRBJ2-5, the full variable domain reads DVKVTQSSRYLVKRTGEKVFLECVQDMDHENMFWYRQDPGLGLRLIYFSYDVKMKEKGDIPEGYSVSREKKERFSLILESASTNQTSMYLCASSFPLRGGETQYFGPGTRLLVL.

The gene calls are TRBV10-3 and TRBJ2-3; possibly TRBD2 for D (6 bases). The CDR3 sequence is 16 residues long. Germline V lookup: CDR1 ENHRY, CDR2 SYGVKD. Deletions cut 5 bases from V and 3 bases from J, with 18 bases between. The CDR3 loop reads CAISRGPGEITDTQYF. As DNA, the CDR3 is TGTGCCATCAGTAGAGGTCCGGGAGAGATTACAGATACGCAGTATTTT.

The sample holds a few counts of this clonotype. The chain uses TRBV6-1 and TRBJ1-5; D might be TRBD1 (5 bases). The V gene lost 2 bases and the J gene lost 2 bases, with 13 bases spanning the gap. The CDR3 has 16 residues. Per the germline V gene, CDR1 is MNHNS and CDR2 is SASEGT. The CDR3 spells CASSEWVQDGNQPQHF. The CDR3 DNA is TGTGCCAGCAGTGAATGGGTACAGGACGGCAATCAGCCCCAGCATTTT.

In this sample, this clonotype turned up many times. The chain combines TRBV7-2 with TRBJ1-1; D gene ambiguous. This CDR3 comprises 14 residues. The germline V and J ends were trimmed by 1 base and 7 bases, with 13 bases remaining between them. The germline CDR1 and CDR2 sequences are SGHTA and FQGNSA. In DNA form, the CDR3 reads TGTGCCAGCAGCTTAGTACGGGGTCCAGGTGAAGCTTTCTTT. It is translated as CASSLVRGPGEAFF.

This clonotype was detected a few times. V is TRBV18 and J is TRBJ2-7; 12 nucleotides match TRBD1. This CDR3 has 16 residues. Germline assignment: CDR1 KGHSH and CDR2 LQKENI. Trimming at V came to 6 bases and at J to 6 bases, leaving 12 bases not matched to a gene. CDR3 in amino acids: CASSLRRGQGAGEQYF. CDR3 bases: TGTGCCAGCTCCCTTAGAAGGGGACAGGGGGCAGGCGAGCAGTACTTC.

There are many counts of this clonotype. The chain joins TRBV10-3 to TRBJ2-7, with 14 bases matching TRBD2. The CDR3 is 19 amino acids. Germline-derived CDR1 and CDR2 are ENHRY and SYGVKD. Trimming at V came to 0 bases and at J to 3 bases, leaving 10 bases not matched to a gene. CDR3 in DNA: TGTGCCATCAGTGAGTCCTTCGGGACTAGCGGGAGAGCGGGCTACGAGCAGTACTTC. The encoded protein is CAISESFGTSGRAGYEQYF.

The chain carries TRBV29-1 and TRBJ2-7; 8 bases agree with TRBD1. This CDR3 spans 15 amino acids. Losses at the gene ends were 1 base for V and 2 bases for J; bases not matched to a gene: 7. The germline V gene encodes CDR1 SQVTM and CDR2 ANQGSEA. CDR3 residues: CSVEGYRDRTYEQYF. The CDR3 DNA reads TGCAGCGTTGAAGGGTACCGGGACAGGACCTACGAGCAGTACTTC.

The chain links TRBV5-6 to TRBJ2-7, with 9 bases identical to TRBD1. The CDR3 consists of 15 residues. V was pared by 1 base and J by 2 bases, with 4 bases of the junction left unmatched. Germline V gene lookup returns CDR1 SGHDT and CDR2 YYEEEE. The CDR3: CASSLWTGVPYEQYF. The CDR3 DNA sequence: TGTGCCAGCAGCTTGTGGACAGGGGTCCCCTACGAGCAGTACTTC.

V and J are TRBV5-5 and TRBJ1-2; tentative D call: TRBD1 (5 bases). This CDR3 is 14 amino acids long. Trimming removed 0 bases at V and 5 bases at J, with 11 bases between. CDR1 SGHKS and CDR2 YYEKEE come from the germline V gene (reference sequence). The CDR3 is CASSLEGTVYGYTF. CDR3 nucleotide sequence: TGTGCCAGCAGCTTGGAGGGGACGGTATATGGCTACACCTTC.

This clonotype was seen many times. The chain has TRBV20-1 and TRBJ2-7; 16 bases match TRBD2. The germline V gene has CDR1 DFQATT and CDR2 SNEGSKA (reference sequence). This CDR3 comprises 16 residues. The J segment lost 3 bases and the V segment lost 0 bases, leaving 2 bases of the junction unmatched. The CDR3 nucleotides are TGCAGTGCTAGAGAGGGACTAGCGGGAGGGATCTACGAGCAGTACTTC. Translated, it gives CSAREGLAGGIYEQYF.

In its sample, this clonotype was seen a few times. The gene calls are TRBV18 and TRBJ2-3; maybe TRBD2 (6 bases). This CDR3 has 16 amino acids. Trimming shortened V by 2 bases and J by 1 base, and 13 bases separated the two germline ends. Germline V CDR1 and CDR2: KGHSH, LQKENI. The CDR3, as DNA: TGTGCCAGCTCACCAGGTTATTCTAGCGGCACAGATACGCAGTATTTT. This gives the protein CASSPGYSSGTDTQYF.

At least ten counts were recorded for this clonotype. The rearrangement joins TRBV28 to TRBJ2-1; 7 nucleotides match TRBD2. The CDR3 contains 14 residues. Germline V gene lookup returns CDR1 MDHEN and CDR2 SYDVKM. J gave up 8 bases and V 2 bases, and 6 bases lay outside the gene matches. CDR3 in DNA: TGTGCCAGCAGTTTACAGGGAGGGATCTATGAGCAGTTCTTC. Protein: CASSLQGGIYEQFF.

The sample holds many counts of this clonotype. The genes are TRBV27 and TRBJ1-5, with a tentative D call TRBD1 (5 bases). The CDR3 has 13 amino acids. The ends were cut back, 8 bases at V and 9 bases at J, with 17 bases in the middle. Germline assignment: CDR1 MNHEY and CDR2 SMNVEV (reference sequence). CDR3 bases: TGTGCCAGCGCACAGGCGCCCTACGGGCCCCAGCATTTT. Translation: CASAQAPYGPQHF.

The rearrangement links TRBV9 to TRBJ2-1; no firm D call. Germline-derived CDR1 and CDR2 are SGDLS and YYNGEE. The CDR3 has 14 amino acids. V gave up 5 bases and J gave up 3 bases, with 12 bases separating them. The CDR3 sequence is CASSDVASYNEQFF. CDR3 bases: TGTGCCAGCAGTGACGTCGCCAGCTACAATGAGCAGTTCTTC.

The chain links TRBV27 to TRBJ1-4, with D perhaps TRBD1 (5 bases). Germline values: CDR1 MNHEY, CDR2 SMNVEV (reference sequence). CDR3 length: 14 residues. V dropped 8 bases and J dropped 8 bases, with 18 bases sitting between them. The CDR3 protein is CASRTGASFEKLFF. The CDR3 nucleotides read TGTGCCAGCCGCACAGGAGCGTCGTTCGAAAAACTGTTTTTT.

This sequence joins TRBV9 and TRBJ2-5, with D possibly being TRBD1 (6 bases). This CDR3 spans 15 amino acids. Germline V lookup: CDR1 SGDLS, CDR2 YYNGEE. Between the trimmed V and J ends, which lost 7 bases and 1 base, there was a span of 17 bases. The CDR3 sequence is CASGRGRTVQETQYF. The CDR3 bases are TGTGCCAGCGGAAGGGGTAGGACAGTCCAAGAGACCCAGTACTTC.

The rearrangement uses TRBV5-4 and TRBJ2-1; 9 bases match TRBD1. Trimming removed 4 bases from V and 2 bases from J; junction bases left unmatched: 7. This CDR3 is 16 amino acids long. Germline V CDR1 and CDR2: SGHNT, YYREEE (reference sequence). The CDR3 protein is CASSHPGQGPYNEQFF. Here the CDR3 DNA reads TGTGCCAGCAGCCACCCGGGACAGGGACCCTACAATGAGCAGTTCTTC.

This clonotype showed up many times. The chain is built from TRBV5-6 and TRBJ2-1; 7 positions match TRBD1. The V segment lost 2 bases and the J segment 5 bases; nucleotides outside the gene matches: 4. Per the germline V gene, CDR1 is SGHDT and CDR2 is YYEEEE. CDR3 length equals 14 residues. In DNA, the CDR3 is TGTGCCAGCAGCTTCGGGACAGACAACAATGAGCAGTTCTTC. Its translation: CASSFGTDNNEQFF.